This T cell receptor (beta chain) is drawn from a study of blood T cell repertoires in COVID-19. Data came from immunoSEQ multiplex PCR; TCRdb stores just in-frame clones and leaves some out. The repertoire has 200,000 to 250,000 clones, 80% to 85% of them found once; the top ten carry around 5.5%. The length of the CDR3 is 17 residues. Germline V CDR1 and CDR2: KGHSH, LQKENI. The V and J ends lost 5 bases and 2 bases respectively, with 21 bases between them. Sequencing input: peripheral blood. The chain has TRBV18 and TRBJ1-1; maybe TRBD1 (6 bases). This sequence originates from a woman between 55 and 75 years old who had recovered from COVID-19. CDR3 in amino acids: CASSKLAGARGNTEAFF. The CDR3 region has the DNA TGTGCCAGCTCAAAGCTCGCGGGGGCAAGGGGTAACACTGAAGCTTTCTTT.